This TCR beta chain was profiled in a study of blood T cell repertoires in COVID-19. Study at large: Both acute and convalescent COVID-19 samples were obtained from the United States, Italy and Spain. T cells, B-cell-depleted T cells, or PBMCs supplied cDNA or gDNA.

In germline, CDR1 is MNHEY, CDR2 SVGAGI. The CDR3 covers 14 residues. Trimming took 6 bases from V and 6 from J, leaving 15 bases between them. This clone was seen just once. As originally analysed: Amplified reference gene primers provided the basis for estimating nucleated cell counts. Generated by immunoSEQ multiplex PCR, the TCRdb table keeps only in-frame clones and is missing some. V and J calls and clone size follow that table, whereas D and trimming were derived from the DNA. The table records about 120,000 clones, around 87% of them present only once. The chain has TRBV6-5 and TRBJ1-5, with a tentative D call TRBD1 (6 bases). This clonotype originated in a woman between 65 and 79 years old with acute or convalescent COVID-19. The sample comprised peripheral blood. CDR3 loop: CASRPFGQSQPQHF. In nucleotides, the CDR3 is TGTGCCAGCAGGCCTTTCGGACAGAGTCAGCCCCAGCATTTT.